This T cell receptor (beta chain) was found in a study of cytomegalovirus exposure and HLA in healthy donors. Amplification used 60 Vbeta primers and 13 Jbeta primers. Method: immunoSEQ multiplex PCR; TCRdb's copy keeps in-frame clones and lacks some. Of 150,000 to 200,000 clones listed, roughly 79% are singletons. The CDR3 length is 14 residues. The V segment lost 2 bases and the J segment 5 bases; nucleotides outside the gene matches: 5. The germline V gene has CDR1 MDHEN and CDR2 SYDVKM. Material for sequencing was PBMCs. The source is a woman between 25 and 40 years old in good health and CMV-seropositive. This chain connects TRBV28 to TRBJ1-1; TRBD1 matches 7 bases. CDR3 sequence (DNA): TGTGCCAGCAGTTTAGACAGGGCCGGGACTGAAGCTTTCTTT. As protein: CASSLDRAGTEAFF.